This T cell receptor beta chain appears in the sequencing data of a study of T cells in tumors and immune-related adverse events. TCRdb keeps only in-frame clones here, not all; method: immunoSEQ multiplex PCR. This sample has roughly 8,300 clones, with roughly 94% found just once. The CDR3 extends over 14 amino acids. With 3 bases clipped from V and 6 bases from J, the junction kept 5 bases outside the gene matches. From germline, CDR1 is SGHTA and CDR2 FQGNSA. This clonotype was obtained from a female donor with metastatic renal cell carcinoma. The rearrangement joins TRBV7-2 to TRBJ1-2; the match to TRBD1 covers 9 bases. This sample comprised lymph node tissue, obtained from a patient treated with anti-PD-1 therapy. The CDR3 is CASSLDRGRDGYTF. The CDR3 nucleotides are TGTGCCAGCAGCTTGGACAGGGGAAGGGATGGCTACACCTTC.